This T cell receptor (beta chain) was recorded in a study of response to subunit inactivated influenza vaccine. MiXCR, run by TCRdb on the RT-PCR reads, gives a single entry per CDR3 protein. The sample has under 200,000 distinct CDR3 sequences, over 8.5% seen once. V was pared by 0 bases and J by 2 bases, with 14 bases between. The CDR3 has 17 amino acids. Germline values: CDR1 LGHNA, CDR2 YSLEER. Study conclusions and caveats: After each seasonal influenza vaccination, few new T cells are recruited, the authors suggested.

This clonotype has just a few counts. Its antigen is undetermined. Sequenced material: CD8+ T cells sorted from PBMCs, taken less than 30 months after vaccination. The source of this sequence is a man between 50 and 69 years old who received an inactivated influenza vaccine. The J gene is TRBJ1-3, the V gene TRBV4-3; D is unclear. CDR3 DNA: TGCGCCAGCAGCCAAGATCCGGGCAGGCACCCTGGAAACACCATATATTTT. Translation gives CASSQDPGRHPGNTIYF.